The rows below give T cell receptor beta chains drawn from one sample of a study of lymphopenia after photon versus proton radiotherapy. Clones were sequenced by immunoSEQ multiplex PCR, and TCRdb holds only the in-frame ones, with some missing. Of 65,000 to 75,000 clones detected, around 87% appear once; the ten largest clones hold less than 14%. The sequencing here drew on peripheral blood, taken from a patient treated with proton-based radiotherapy. These receptors all stem from a man at least 80 years old with esophageal cancer. The CDR3 runs from the conserved cysteine through the conserved F or W. D genes are given only for firm matches. A clone size is listed for some rows: how often the clone was seen (once, few, many), or a class if it is expanded.

>TRBJ1-1|.|TRBV5-1|.
TGCGCCAGCAGCTTGGTGTCAGGGATTGAAGCTTTCTTT
CASSLVSGIEAFF
>TRBJ1-1|few|TRBV7-3|.
TGTGCCAGCAGCTTATCGGCGAACACTGAAGCTTTCTTT
CASSLSANTEAFF
>TRBJ2-6|once|TRBV7-3|.
TGTGCCAGCAGCTTATACGCTGGGGCCAACGTCCTGACTTTC
CASSLYAGANVLTF
>TRBJ2-1|.|TRBV6-6|TRBD2
TGTGCCAGCTCTAACGGGAGGGCCCTCAATGAGCAGTTCTTC
CASSNGRALNEQFF
>TRBJ2-2|.|TRBV18|.
TGTGCCAGCTCACCACAAGAGAACACCGGGGAGCTGTTTTTT
CASSPQENTGELFF
>TRBJ1-1|few|TRBV7-9|.
TGTGCCAGCACACCGTCTCGACTGAACACTGAAGCTTTCTTT
CASTPSRLNTEAFF
>TRBJ2-1|once|TRBV7-2|.
TGTGCCAGCATCAAAAAGGGGGGAAGGGTTAGCTACAATGAGCAGTTCTTC
CASIKKGGRVSYNEQFF
>TRBJ2-4|.|TRBV2|.
TGTGCCAGCAGCGAGATAGGACTAGCCAAAAACATTCAGTACTTC
CASSEIGLAKNIQYF
>TRBJ2-2|.|TRBV10-2|TRBD2
TGCGCCAGCAGTGATGGACTAGCGGGAACCGGGGAGCTGTTTTTT
CASSDGLAGTGELFF
>TRBJ2-5|.|TRBV7-3|TRBD1
TGTGCCAGCAGCCCCCGAGGGGACAGGGGGCGAGAGACCCAGTACTTC
CASSPRGDRGRETQYF
>TRBJ2-1|.|TRBV10-2|TRBD2
TGCGCCAGCAAATTCTCGGAGCGGGAGGGCCTAGGTAATGAGCAGTTCTTC
CASKFSEREGLGNEQFF
>TRBJ2-7|.|TRBV4-3|.
TGCGCCAGCAGCCCTCAGGCCAGCTACGAGCAGTACTTC
CASSPQASYEQYF
>TRBJ1-2|.|TRBV10-3|.
TGTGCCATCAGTGAGGGGCAGAGCTTAGGGATCGGCTACACCTTC
CAISEGQSLGIGYTF
>TRBJ2-1|.|TRBV29-1|.
TGCAGCGTTGAAGGGGACCACTTGTCCTACAATGAGCAGTTCTTC
CSVEGDHLSYNEQFF
>TRBJ1-4|.|TRBV5-4|TRBD1
TGTGCCAGCAGCCAAGACAGGGGGGAAAAACTGTTTTTT
CASSQDRGEKLFF
>TRBJ1-1|once|TRBV2|TRBD1
TGTGCCAGCAGTGTACAGGGGCACACTGAAGCTTTCTTT
CASSVQGHTEAFF
>TRBJ2-7|once|TRBV5-8|.
TGTGCCAGCAGCTTGGACAGGGCGAGATACGAGCAGTACTTC
CASSLDRARYEQYF
>TRBJ2-7|.|TRBV11-2|.
TGTGCCAGCAGCTTAGTTTCGGGGACGGCCTACGAGCAGTACTTC
CASSLVSGTAYEQYF
>TRBJ2-5|.|TRBV5-1|.
TGCGCCAGCAAGGGCCAAGAGACCCAGTACTTC
CASKGQETQYF
>TRBJ2-4|.|TRBV4-1|.
TGCGCCAGCAGCCAAGATAATCTCCAAAACATTCAGTACTTC
CASSQDNLQNIQYF
>TRBJ2-7|.|TRBV2|TRBD2
TGTGCCAGCAGCGCCGGGACTAGCGGGGGAAGAAGGTACTTC
CASSAGTSGGRRYF
>TRBJ1-1|.|TRBV7-9|.
TGTGCCAGCAGCTTACGGGGGACTGAAGCTTTCTTT
CASSLRGTEAFF
>TRBJ1-6|.|TRBV19|.
TGTGCCAGTAGGGTGGACCCCGTGGCTTCACCCCTCCACTTT
CASRVDPVASPLHF
>TRBJ1-1|.|TRBV4-1|.
TGCGCCAGCAGCCAAGTCGTTACAACAAACACTGAAGCTTTCTTT
CASSQVVTTNTEAFF